A single sample gave rise to the 5 T cell receptor beta chains below, sequenced in a study of T cells of healthy individuals. TCRdb independently ran MiXCR on the 5' RACE reads; one entry per CDR3 protein. The profile shows about 96,000 distinct CDR3 sequences, roughly a sixth of them singletons. Receptor source: a human donor in good health.

This clonotype has ten or more counts. CDR3 nucleotides: TGCGCCAGCAGTCAACGGGGGGCGGTAACCTACAATGAGCAGTTCTTC. This gives the protein CASSQRGAVTYNEQFF. The chain combines TRBV23-1 with TRBJ2-1, with D possibly TRBD2 on 7 matching bases. TRBV23-1 is marked as an open reading frame, function uncertain. Trimming removed 2 bases at V and 2 bases at J, with 13 bases between. The CDR3 is 16 residues long.

This chain joins TRBV6-2 or TRBV6-3 and TRBJ2-7; D could derive from TRBD1 or TRBD2 (5 bases each). The CDR3 covers 11 residues. V was trimmed by 7 bases and J by 5 bases, leaving 9 bases between them. Germline CDR1 reads MNHEY; CDR2 reads SVGEGT. The CDR3 sequence is CASNRGDEQYF. The CDR3 nucleotides are TGTGCCAGCAACCGAGGGGACGAGCAGTACTTC.

Written as DNA, the CDR3 is TGTGCCAGCAGTTTGAGTAGCGGGAGGTCCGAGACCCAGTACTTC. Protein sequence: CASSLSSGRSETQYF. The V and J genes are TRBV12-3 or TRBV12-4 and TRBJ2-5; 10 bases map to TRBD2. The CDR3 has 15 residues. After removal of 3 bases from V and 5 bases from J, the junction contained 6 bases not matched to a gene.

The sample holds many counts of this clonotype. The chain links TRBV5-1 to TRBJ2-1; 11 bases map to TRBD1. Germline assignment: CDR1 SGHRS and CDR2 YFSETQ. The CDR3 extends over 15 amino acids. Trimming took 4 bases from V and 8 from J; bases not matched to a gene: 8. The CDR3 loop is CASSGGTGGLDEQFF. In DNA, the CDR3 is TGCGCCAGCAGCGGCGGGACAGGGGGGTTGGATGAGCAGTTCTTC.

This clonotype was recorded a few times. CDR3 in amino acids: CASSLGPRDTGELFF. CDR3 DNA: TGTGCCAGCAGCTTAGGTCCCAGGGACACCGGGGAGCTGTTTTTT. The chain recombines TRBV7-9 with TRBJ2-2, with D maybe TRBD1 (5 bases). The CDR3 covers 15 residues. The germline V and J ends were trimmed by 1 base and 3 bases, with 9 bases remaining between them. Germline V CDR1 and CDR2: SEHNR, FQNEAQ (reference sequence).